These 15 T cell receptor beta chains were sequenced from one sample in a study of regulatory T cells in long-lasting Graves disease. The TCR beta library used iRepertoire HTBI primers with Arm-PCR amplification of CDR3. TCRdb recomputed calls from the multiplex PCR reads with MiXCR, one row per CDR3 protein. This sample has hundreds of thousands of distinct CDR3 sequences, with 16% found just once. As for time point: newly diagnosed GD, antithyroid drugs for less than 3 months. The TCR library was made from RNA that had been extracted from PBMCs in TRIzol. This same sample was also taken into another study, of T cells in Graves' hyperthyroidism and ophthalmopathy.

The sample here was peripheral blood mononuclear cells (PBMCs), taken at new diagnosis, from a patient treated with antithyroid drugs. The receptors were sampled from a man aged 18 to 35 with Graves disease.

This clonotype has just a few counts. This sequence joins TRBV15 and TRBJ2-1, with TRBD1 matching 7 bases. The end of the DNA is better explained by TRBJ2-5, so the J call may be wrong. CDR1 and CDR2 from the germline V gene are LNHNV and YYDKDF (reference sequence). The CDR3 is 14 amino acids. The CDR3 spells CATSMTGNQETQYF. CDR3 coding DNA: TGTGCCACCAGCATGACAGGGAACCAAGAGACCCAGTACTTC.

The gene calls are TRBV27 and TRBJ2-7; 10 positions match TRBD2. Germline values: CDR1 MNHEY, CDR2 SMNVEV (reference sequence). With V trimmed by 6 bases and J by 1 base, 9 bases remained unmatched. The CDR3 is 16 amino acids. The CDR3 bases are TGTGCCAGCAGCCGGACAGTGACTAGCGGGTCCTACGAGCAGTACTTC. Translating gives CASSRTVTSGSYEQYF.

This clonotype was seen only a few times. This rearrangement joins TRBV15 to TRBJ1-1; D is unresolved. Germline V gene data show CDR1 as LNHNV and CDR2 as YYDKDF (reference sequence). The CDR3 sequence is 15 residues long. The V end was cut by 1 base, the J end by 1 base, with 10 bases between. The chain's CDR3 is CATSRAPKSNTEAFF. In DNA form, the CDR3 reads TGTGCCACCAGCAGAGCCCCGAAGTCGAACACTGAAGCTTTCTTT. Full variable domain (missing parts from reference TRBV15 and TRBJ1-1): DAMVIQNPRYQVTQFGKPVTLSCSQTLNHNVMYWYQQKSSQAPKLLFHYYDKDFNNEADTPDNFQSRRPNTSFCFLDIRSPGLGDTAMYLCATSRAPKSNTEAFFGQGTRLTVV.

This clonotype was counted ten times or more. The V gene is TRBV20-1, the J gene TRBJ1-2, with TRBD1 identical over 9 bases. This CDR3 is built from 13 residues. Germline CDR1 is DFQATT and CDR2 is SNEGSKA (reference sequence). J was trimmed by 2 bases and V by 7 bases; bases with no gene match: 5. The chain's CDR3 is CSVRGTGNYGYTF. As DNA, the CDR3 is TGCAGTGTCCGTGGGACAGGGAACTATGGCTACACCTTC.

The chain has TRBV5-4 and TRBJ2-1; the match to TRBD2 covers 8 bases. Germline values: CDR1 SGHNT, CDR2 YYREEE (reference sequence). The CDR3 sequence is 15 residues long. With 6 bases clipped from V and 7 bases from J, the junction kept 12 bases outside the gene matches. CDR3 region: CASTLSGSGGNEQFF. The CDR3 region has the DNA TGTGCCAGCACCTTAAGCGGGAGCGGTGGGAATGAGCAGTTCTTC.

This clonotype has ten or more counts. J is TRBJ1-1 and V is TRBV27; D not resolved. The germline CDR1 and CDR2 sequences are MNHEY and SMNVEV (reference sequence). The CDR3 extends over 14 amino acids. The V end lost 4 bases, the J end lost 1 base, and 10 bases lay between the germline ends. DNA for the CDR3: TGTGCCAGCAGTTCCGAATCTTCGAACACTGAAGCTTTCTTT. It specifies CASSSESSNTEAFF.

A few counts support this clonotype. A read error may be the cause here, since a much bigger clone is one base away. The chain links TRBV20-1 to TRBJ1-2, with D uncertain. Germline CDR1 and CDR2: DFQATT and SNEGSKA (reference sequence). CDR3 length equals 13 residues. The CDR3 loop reads CSTSGSLIYGYTF. As DNA, the CDR3 is TGCAGTACTAGTGGCAGCCTTATCTATGGCTACACCTTC.

This clonotype came up a few times. The chain recombines TRBV27 with TRBJ2-3; tentative D call: TRBD2 (5 bases). Germline lookup yields CDR1 MNHEY and CDR2 SMNVEV (reference sequence). V was shortened by 2 bases and J by 7 bases, with 13 bases between the two germline ends. The CDR3 spans 14 residues. CDR3 amino acids: CASSLERPPNTQYF. In DNA, the CDR3 is TGTGCCAGCAGTTTAGAGCGGCCCCCGAATACGCAGTATTTT.

This clonotype showed up just a few times. This sequence joins TRBV5-1 and TRBJ1-5; maybe TRBD1 (6 bases). Trimming left V 0 bases short and J 13 bases short, with 14 bases between. This CDR3 region has 13 residues. Germline CDR1 is SGHRS and CDR2 is YFSETQ. This chain's CDR3 is CASSLEAGAQQHF. DNA of the CDR3: TGCGCCAGCAGCTTGGAGGCGGGGGCTCAACAGCATTTT.

The V and J genes are TRBV9 and TRBJ1-6, with 8 bases matching TRBD1. Germline V gene data show CDR1 as SGDLS and CDR2 as YYNGEE. This CDR3 comprises 15 residues. V lost 3 bases and J lost 9; bases outside the gene matches: 8. The CDR3: CASSAARQGISPLHF. The CDR3 nucleotides read TGTGCCAGCAGCGCGGCGAGACAGGGGATTTCACCCCTCCACTTT.

This clonotype came up a few times. This chain connects TRBV20-1 to TRBJ1-4; D possibly corresponds to TRBD1 (6 bases). The CDR3 runs 15 residues. CDR1 is DFQATT, CDR2 SNEGSKA, per germline (reference sequence). Deletions cut 4 bases from V and 8 bases from J, with 20 bases between. The CDR3 DNA reads TGCAGTGCTAATCATCCCGGGGGGGGGCGAGAAAAACTGTTTTTT. Translated, it gives CSANHPGGGREKLFF.

This clonotype was counted at least ten times. CDR3 nucleotide sequence: TGTGCCAGCAGCCAAGACAGGGTAGCCTACGAGCAGTACTTC. Translating gives CASSQDRVAYEQYF. The chain employs TRBV3-1 and TRBJ2-7, with a possible D match to TRBD1 (5 bases). Trimming removed 0 bases from V and 2 bases from J, with 8 bases in between. Germline V lookup: CDR1 LGHDT, CDR2 YNNKEL (reference sequence). This CDR3 has 14 residues.

This clonotype came up many times. The chain employs TRBV27 and TRBJ1-1; D perhaps matches TRBD1 (6 bases). The length of the CDR3 is 13 residues. Trimming took off 4 bases at V and 6 bases at J, with 12 bases between the two ends. Germline V gene data show CDR1 as MNHEY and CDR2 as SMNVEV (reference sequence). In DNA, the CDR3 is TGTGCCAGCAGTTCAAGGGGGGCGCCTGAAGCTTTCTTT. Its protein is CASSSRGAPEAFF.

This clonotype has a count of ten or more. The gene calls are TRBV7-2 and TRBJ2-3; D unclear. V shed 5 bases and J shed 0 bases, with 9 bases lying between them. Germline CDR1 reads SGHTA; CDR2 reads FQGNSA. This CDR3 has 14 residues. CDR3 region: CASSAALSTDTQYF. CDR3 DNA sequence: TGTGCCAGCAGCGCTGCACTGAGCACAGATACGCAGTATTTT. Based on the CDR3 plus reference TRBV7-2 and TRBJ2-3, the full variable domain is GAGVSQSPSNKVTEKGKDVELRCDPISGHTALYWYRQSLGQGLEFLIYFQGNSAPDKSGLPSDRFSAERTGGSVSTLTIQRTQQEDSAVYLCASSAALSTDTQYFGPGTRLTVL.

With respect to this clonotype: Given a much more abundant clone one base away, this may be a read error. V usage is TRBV18 and J usage is TRBJ1-5; no firm D call. V was shortened by 3 bases and J by 0 bases, with 12 bases between the two germline ends. The CDR3 has 16 residues. Germline assignment: CDR1 KGHSH and CDR2 LQKENI. The CDR3 region is CASSPQRAISNQPQHF. Written as DNA, the CDR3 is TGTGCCAGCTCACCGCAGCGTGCCATTAGCAATCAGCCCCAGCATTTT.